This TCR beta chain was identified during a study of blood T cell repertoires in COVID-19. Background on the study: Sources were T cells, B-cell-depleted T cells, or PBMCs; the material itself was cDNA or gDNA.

The CDR3 sequence is 8 residues long. The germline V gene encodes CDR1 SGDLS and CDR2 YYNGEE. Details on this clone: Relative to the germline gene, one junction end is altered; a read error may explain this.

In the original processing: The assay estimated nucleated cells by amplifying reference gene primers. The table came from immunoSEQ multiplex PCR; TCRdb's copy has only in-frame clones and leaves some out. The DNA was the basis for D and trimming; V, J and clone size are from that table. There are around 150,000 clones in the sample; around 80% occur only once, and 9.5% to 13% lies in the top ten. The clonotype originates from a man between 60 and 75 years old who had recovered from COVID-19. Sequenced material: peripheral blood. The chain carries TRBV9 and TRBJ1-2; D not certain. CDR3 in DNA: TGTGCCAGCGACGGAGTACACTTC. The encoded protein is CASDGVHF.